This T cell receptor (beta chain) is drawn from a study of blood T cell repertoires in COVID-19. Assay used: immunoSEQ multiplex PCR; TCRdb lists only in-frame clones, some missing. The sample consists of some 350,000 clones, around nine tenths of them appearing once. V gave up 7 bases and J gave up 5 bases; unmatched junction bases: 7. The CDR3 extends over 13 amino acids. Germline V gene lookup returns CDR1 SGDLS and CDR2 YYNGEE. The material sequenced was peripheral blood. The sequence was obtained from a woman aged 18-29 years who had recovered from COVID-19. The chain recombines TRBV9 with TRBJ1-1; TRBD1 aligns across 8 bases. CDR3 in amino acids: CASGQGAYTEAFF. CDR3 bases: TGTGCCAGCGGGCAGGGGGCTTATACTGAAGCTTTCTTT.